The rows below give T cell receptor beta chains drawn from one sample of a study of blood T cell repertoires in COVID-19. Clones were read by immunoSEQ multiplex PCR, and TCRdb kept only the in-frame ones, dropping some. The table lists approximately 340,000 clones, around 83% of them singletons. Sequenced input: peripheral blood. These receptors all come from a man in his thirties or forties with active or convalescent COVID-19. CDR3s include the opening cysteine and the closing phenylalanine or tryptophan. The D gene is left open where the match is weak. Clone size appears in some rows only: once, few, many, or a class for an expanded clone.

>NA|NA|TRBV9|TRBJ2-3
CASSVGQGTDTQYF
TGTGCCAGCAGCGTTGGGCAGGGCACAGATACGCAGTATTTT
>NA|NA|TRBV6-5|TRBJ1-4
CASRVSEEEEEKLFF
TGTGCCAGCAGAGTATCCGAGGAAGAGGAGGAAAAACTGTTTTTT
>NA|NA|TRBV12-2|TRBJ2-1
CASRLECFSGLAGLRNEQFF
TGTGCAAGTCGCTTAGAGTGCTTCTCGGGACTAGCGGGATTAAGGAATGAGCAGTTCTTC
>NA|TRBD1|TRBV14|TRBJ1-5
CASSPPPGGRGVCNQPQHF
TGTGCCAGCAGCCCGCCGCCAGGGGGGCGCGGGGTTTGCAATCAGCCCCAGCATTTT
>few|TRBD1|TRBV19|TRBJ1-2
CASTDRGEGGYTF
TGTGCCAGCACGGACAGGGGCGAAGGTGGCTACACCTTC
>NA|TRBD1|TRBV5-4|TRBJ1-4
CASSPGTATNEKLFF
TGTGCCAGCAGCCCAGGGACAGCAACTAATGAAAAACTGTTTTTT
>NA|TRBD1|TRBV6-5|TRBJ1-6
CASSPSRQGAAPLHF
TGTGCCAGCAGTCCCTCCAGACAGGGGGCTGCACCCCTCCACTTT
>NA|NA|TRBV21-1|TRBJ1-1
CASPQGWSDTEAFF
TGTGCCAGCCCCCAGGGGTGGTCGGACACTGAAGCTTTCTTT
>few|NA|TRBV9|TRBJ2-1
CASSPAGTSPLFF
TGTGCCAGCAGCCCAGCCGGGACATCCCCTCTGTTCTTC
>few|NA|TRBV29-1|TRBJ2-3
CSVGREMTDTQYF
TGCAGCGTAGGACGGGAGATGACAGATACGCAGTATTTT
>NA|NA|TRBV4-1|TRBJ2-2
CASRLDSLAGELFF
TGCGCCAGCAGACTTGACAGTCTGGCCGGGGAGCTGTTTTTT
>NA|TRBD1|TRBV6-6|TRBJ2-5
CASSHPGQGRETQYF
TGTGCCAGCAGCCACCCGGGACAGGGGCGAGAGACCCAGTACTTC
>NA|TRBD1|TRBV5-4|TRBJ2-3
CASSLPGQGTDTQYF
TGTGCCAGCAGCTTACCGGGACAGGGCACAGATACGCAGTATTTT
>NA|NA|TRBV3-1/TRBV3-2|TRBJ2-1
CASSRGGLEQFF
TGTGCCAGCAGCCGAGGGGGACTAGAGCAGTTCTTC
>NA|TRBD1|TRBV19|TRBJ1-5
CASWEDRDNQPQHF
TGTGCCAGCTGGGAAGACAGGGACAATCAGCCCCAGCATTTT
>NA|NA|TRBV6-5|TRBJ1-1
CASSYSQGEAFF
TGTGCCAGCAGTTACTCGCAGGGAGAAGCTTTCTTT
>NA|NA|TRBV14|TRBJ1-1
CASSSYMNTEAFF
TGTGCCAGCAGCTCTTATATGAACACTGAAGCTTTCTTT
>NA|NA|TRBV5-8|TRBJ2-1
CASSSGVSSYNEQFF
TGTGCCAGCAGCTCCGGGGTGAGCTCCTACAATGAGCAGTTCTTC
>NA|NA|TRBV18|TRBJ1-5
CASSPQLSGILSQHF
TGTGCCAGTTCACCACAATTGTCAGGGATTTTGTCCCAGCATTTT
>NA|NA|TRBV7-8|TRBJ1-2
CASSGGEEGYGYTF
TGTGCCAGCAGTGGGGGGGAGGAGGGCTATGGCTACACCTTC
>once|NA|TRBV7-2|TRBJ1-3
CASSTMAGSGNTIYF
TGTGCCAGCAGCACCATGGCAGGGTCAGGAAACACCATATATTTT
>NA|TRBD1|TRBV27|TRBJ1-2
CASTGGYGYTF
TGTGCCAGTACAGGGGGCTATGGCTACACCTTC
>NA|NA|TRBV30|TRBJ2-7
CAWSVDSTYEQYF
TGTGCCTGGAGTGTAGATAGTACCTACGAGCAGTACTTC
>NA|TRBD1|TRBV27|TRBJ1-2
CASSPWTGRYGYTF
TGTGCCAGCAGTCCCTGGACAGGGCGATATGGCTACACCTTC
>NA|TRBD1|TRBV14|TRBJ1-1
CASSRRGRTEAFF
TGTGCCAGCAGCCGCAGGGGGAGGACTGAAGCTTTCTTT
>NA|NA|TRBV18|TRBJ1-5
CASSGSNQPQHF
TGTGCCAGCTCGGGCTCGAATCAGCCCCAGCATTTT
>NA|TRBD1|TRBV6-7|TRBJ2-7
CASRPQSGQGYDEQYF
TGTGCCAGCAGACCTCAGTCCGGACAGGGGTACGACGAGCAGTACTTC
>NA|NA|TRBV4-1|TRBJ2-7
CASSHSGGSYEQYF
TGCGCCAGCAGCCATTCAGGGGGGTCCTACGAGCAGTACTTC
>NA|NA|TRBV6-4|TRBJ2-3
CASSGGGGTDTQYF
TGTGCCAGCAGTGGAGGGGGGGGCACAGATACGCAGTATTTT
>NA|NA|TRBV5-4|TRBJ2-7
CASSSGTGSSYEQYF
TGTGCCAGCAGCTCCGGGACCGGGAGCTCCTACGAGCAGTACTTC
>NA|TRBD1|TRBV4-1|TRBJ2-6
CASSPGRQGRSGANVLTF
TGCGCCAGCTCCCCCGGGAGACAGGGGAGGTCTGGGGCCAACGTCCTGACTTTC
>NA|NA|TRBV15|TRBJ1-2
CATSSREDYGYTF
TGTGCCACCAGCAGCAGGGAGGACTATGGCTACACCTTC
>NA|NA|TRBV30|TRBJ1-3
CAWSDSYSGNTIYF
TGTGCCTGGAGTGACAGCTACTCTGGAAACACCATATATTTT
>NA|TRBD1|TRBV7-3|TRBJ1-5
CASSGDRGHQPQHF
TGTGCCAGCAGCGGGGACAGGGGGCACCAGCCCCAGCATTTT
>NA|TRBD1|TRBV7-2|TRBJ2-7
CASSHRDRGEQYF
TGTGCCAGCAGCCACCGGGACAGGGGAGAGCAGTACTTC
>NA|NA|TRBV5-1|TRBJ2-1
CASSLVVVNEQFF
TGCGCCAGCAGCTTGGTAGTGGTAAATGAGCAGTTCTTC
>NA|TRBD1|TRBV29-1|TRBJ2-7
CSATTGGSGQYF
TGCAGCGCTACTACAGGGGGCTCCGGGCAGTACTTC
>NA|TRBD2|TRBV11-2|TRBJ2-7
CASRTVAGGHEQYF
TGTGCCAGCAGGACTGTAGCGGGAGGTCACGAGCAGTACTTC
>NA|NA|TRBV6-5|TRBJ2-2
CASAVAPGELFF
TGTGCCAGCGCCGTAGCGCCCGGGGAGCTGTTTTTT
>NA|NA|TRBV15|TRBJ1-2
CATSSGDYGYTF
TGTGCCACCAGCTCCGGGGACTATGGCTACACCTTC
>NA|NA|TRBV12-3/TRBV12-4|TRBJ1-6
CASSAIMDSPLHF
TGTGCCAGCAGCGCGATCATGGATTCACCCCTCCACTTT
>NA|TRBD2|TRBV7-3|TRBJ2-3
CASTRGGPRDTQYF
TGTGCCAGCACTCGGGGGGGCCCCAGGGATACGCAGTATTTT
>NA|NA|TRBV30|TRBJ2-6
CAWAGNSGANVLTF
TGTGCCTGGGCGGGGAACTCTGGGGCCAACGTCCTGACTTTC
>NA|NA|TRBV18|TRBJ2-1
CASSPRQPDAEQFF
TGTGCCAGCTCACCAAGACAACCCGACGCTGAGCAGTTCTTC
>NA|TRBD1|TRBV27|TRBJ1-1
CASSYRGLWGTEAFF
TGTGCCAGCAGTTACAGGGGGTTGTGGGGCACTGAAGCTTTCTTT
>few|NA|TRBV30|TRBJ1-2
CAWSPKVGANYGYTF
TGTGCCTGGAGTCCTAAGGTCGGAGCTAACTATGGCTACACCTTC
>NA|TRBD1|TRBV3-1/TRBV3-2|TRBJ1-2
CASSQRGPGGPINYGYTF
TGTGCCAGCAGCCAGAGAGGACCAGGGGGCCCCATTAACTATGGCTACACCTTC
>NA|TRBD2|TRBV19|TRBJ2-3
CASSIDPSGGSTDTQYF
TGTGCCAGTAGTATAGATCCTAGCGGGGGAAGCACAGATACGCAGTATTTT